This T cell receptor (beta chain) was recorded in a study of vaccination and CD4 T cells after COVID-19. As for the study in general: Convalescent patients gave post-COVID blood a median about 100 days post-diagnosis, range 35 to 161. Overall study findings and caveats: Researchers report that a median about 89% of reactive clones in convalescent patients surfaced only post-vaccination.

TCRdb reprocessed the PCR reads via MiXCR and lists one record per CDR3 protein. The data show roughly 20,000 distinct CDR3 sequences, 55% to 65% seen once. Worth noting for this clonotype: Its antigen is not identified.

Germline values: CDR1 DFQATT, CDR2 SNEGSKA (reference sequence). J was trimmed by 5 bases and V by 3 bases; bases with no gene match: 5. CDR3 length equals 14 residues. The chain carries TRBV20-1 and TRBJ1-5, with TRBD1 matching over 9 bases. Material: CD4+ T cells from blood, obtained before SARS-CoV-2 vaccination. This clonotype was obtained from a human donor who had recovered from COVID-19. Written as DNA, the CDR3 is TGCAGTGCTAGGCATGGGACAGGGTATCAGCCCCAGCATTTT. Protein: CSARHGTGYQPQHF.